The subject of this entry is one T cell receptor beta chain. Antigen: not known. The sample has other DNA sequences that encode this CDR3 too. These data come from a study of T cell responses to AZD1222 COVID-19 vaccine. General observations from the study: White British people made up most donors, females outnumbered males, and clonal diversity was possibly underestimated. Repertoires were collected only later (after the peak T cell response had occurred). At 160-218 and 743-854, vaccine-associated CD4 TCRs were dominant, and they spanned spike. Close to half of spike-specific TCRs reportedly recognize unmutated variant regions.

Between the trimmed V and J ends, which lost 3 bases and 2 bases, there was a span of 8 bases. Germline CDR1 is LNHDA and CDR2 is SQIVND (reference sequence). The CDR3 extends over 14 amino acids. Repertoires were generated with immunoSEQ multiplex PCR, while TCRdb's copy carries only in-frame clones and drops some. The table has approximately 140,000 clones, 92% seen once; the top ten hold about 3%. J is TRBJ1-5 and V is TRBV19; the D gene is possibly TRBD1 (5 bases). The sequence was collected from an adult in good health. The specimen comprised peripheral blood, sampled on day 0 of AZD1222 vaccination. DNA of the CDR3: TGTGCCAGTAGTATTGGGACTGGCAATCAGCCCCAGCATTTT. Translated, it gives CASSIGTGNQPQHF.